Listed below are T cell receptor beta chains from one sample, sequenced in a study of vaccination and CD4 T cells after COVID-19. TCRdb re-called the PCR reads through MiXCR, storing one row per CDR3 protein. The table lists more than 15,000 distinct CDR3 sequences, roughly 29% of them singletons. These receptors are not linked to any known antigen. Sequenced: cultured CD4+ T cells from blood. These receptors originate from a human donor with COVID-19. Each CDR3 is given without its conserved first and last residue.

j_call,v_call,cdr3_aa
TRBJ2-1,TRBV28,ASSLLTGWEF
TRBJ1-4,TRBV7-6,ASSPTGMIRTNEKLF
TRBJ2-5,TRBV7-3,ASSSVGSLGETQY
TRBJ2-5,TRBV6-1,ASNTQGAGETQY
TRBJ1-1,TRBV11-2,ASSLDPGIAF
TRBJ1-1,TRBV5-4,ASSSQMNTEAF
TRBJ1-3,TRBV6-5,ASSYSPGARDTIY
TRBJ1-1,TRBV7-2,ASSPLTELNTEAF
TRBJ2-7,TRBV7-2,ASSLTAGVEYEQY
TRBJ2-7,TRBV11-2,ASSQTSGGRNRHEQY
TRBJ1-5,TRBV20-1,SARPPGQFYQPQH
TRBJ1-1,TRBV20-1,SAREGTEAF
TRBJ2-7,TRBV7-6,ASSLASSYEQY
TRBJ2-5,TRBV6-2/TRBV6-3,ASSYRGAGETQY
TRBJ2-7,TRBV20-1,SATPRDIQSSYEQY
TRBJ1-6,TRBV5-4,ASSGGEGGYSPLH
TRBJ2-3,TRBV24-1,ATSESGAGDTQY
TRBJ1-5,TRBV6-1,ASSTNREPNQPQH
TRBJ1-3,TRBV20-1,SASGTSRGTIY
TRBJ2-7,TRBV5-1,ASSTGAGTGTYEQY
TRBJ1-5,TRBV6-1,ASSAGGSQPQH
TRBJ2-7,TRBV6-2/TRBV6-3,ASSSRSGGNEQY
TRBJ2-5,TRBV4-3,ASSQDLTGGTQY
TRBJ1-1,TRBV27,ASSLKASRGVEAF
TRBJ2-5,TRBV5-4,ASSLSLGQETQY
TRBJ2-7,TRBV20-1,SVGDRDSSYEQY
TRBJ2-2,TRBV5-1,ASIQGLSTGELF
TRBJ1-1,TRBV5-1,ASSFPEARTEAF
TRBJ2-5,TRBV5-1,ASSLVLASRQETQY
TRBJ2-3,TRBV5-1,ASGLAGVGTQY
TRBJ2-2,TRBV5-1,ASSWGGETGELF
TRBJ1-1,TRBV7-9,ASSLWSETAEAF
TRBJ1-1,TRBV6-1,ASSRAANTEAF